This T cell receptor (beta chain) was sequenced during a study of blood T cell repertoires in COVID-19. Across the study: Samples representing acute and convalescent COVID-19 were sourced from the United States, Italy and Spain.

In the authors' workflow: By means of reference gene primer amplification, nucleated cell counts were estimated. Data came from immunoSEQ multiplex PCR; TCRdb stores just in-frame clones and leaves some out. V and J calls and clone size follow that table, whereas D and trimming were derived from the DNA. The data show about 220,000 clones, 60% to 85% seen once. The CDR3 sequence is 14 residues long. The germline gives CDR1 SGHTA, CDR2 FQGNSA. V was clipped by 5 bases and J by 7 bases; unmatched bases: 5. This receptor was identified in a woman in her 70s with acute or convalescent COVID-19. This chain links TRBV7-2 with TRBJ2-1; 10 bases are a match to TRBD1. The sample consisted of peripheral blood. Here the CDR3 reads CASSRDRGVNEQFF. CDR3 nucleotides: TGTGCCAGCAGCCGGGACAGGGGTGTTAATGAGCAGTTCTTC.